This T cell receptor (beta chain) was documented in a study of cytomegalovirus exposure and HLA in healthy donors. Study details: Earlier, some 200 million T cells were analyzed, and 90 million to 140 million unique TCR beta sequences were found among them.

Both 60 Vbeta primers and 13 Jbeta primers went into the PCR. Some clones are missing from TCRdb's copy, which holds only in-frame ones; the method was immunoSEQ multiplex PCR. The sample gives some 130,000 clones, just under 80% of which show up once; around 5% is in the top ten. This clone was counted a single time. The target antigen is unknown. The study, taken as a whole, reports: Beyond CMV serostatus, there was no information to go on about immune exposure.

Trimming removed 6 bases from V and 3 bases from J, with 17 bases in between. Germline V gene lookup returns CDR1 KGHSH and CDR2 LQKENI. The CDR3 covers 15 residues. The receptor was isolated from a man aged 25-45 years in good health. The chain employs TRBV18 and TRBJ1-2; D unresolved. The specimen sequenced was PBMCs. CDR3 in amino acids: CASSPVPVRDYGYTF. For the CDR3, the DNA is TGTGCCAGCTCCCCCGTGCCAGTGAGGGACTATGGCTACACCTTC.